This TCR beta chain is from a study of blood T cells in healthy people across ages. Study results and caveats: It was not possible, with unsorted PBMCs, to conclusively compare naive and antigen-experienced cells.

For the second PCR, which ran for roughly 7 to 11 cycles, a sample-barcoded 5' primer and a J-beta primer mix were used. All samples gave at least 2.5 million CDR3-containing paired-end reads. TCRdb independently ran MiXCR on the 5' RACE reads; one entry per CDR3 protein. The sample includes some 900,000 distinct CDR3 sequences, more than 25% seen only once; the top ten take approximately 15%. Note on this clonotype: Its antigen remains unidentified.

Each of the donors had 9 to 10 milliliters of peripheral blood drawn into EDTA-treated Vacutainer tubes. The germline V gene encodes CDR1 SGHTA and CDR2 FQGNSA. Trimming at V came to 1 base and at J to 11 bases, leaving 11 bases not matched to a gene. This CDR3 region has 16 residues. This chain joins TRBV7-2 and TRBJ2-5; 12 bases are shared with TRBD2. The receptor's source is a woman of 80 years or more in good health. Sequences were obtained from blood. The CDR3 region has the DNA TGTGCCAGCAGCTTAGAGGGGACTAGCGGGCCCCGAGAGCAGTACTTC. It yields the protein CASSLEGTSGPREQYF.